The clone carrying this T cell receptor (beta chain) was seen at least ten times. Its antigen is still unknown. Individual cDNA molecules received unique molecular identifiers. Via MiXCR, TCRdb re-called the 5' RACE reads, giving one row per CDR3 protein. The table includes 40,000 to 55,000 distinct CDR3 sequences, about 7% detected once. Germline-derived CDR1 and CDR2 are KGHSH and LQKENI. This CDR3 has 15 residues. The ends lost 6 bases at V and 4 bases at J; junction bases unmatched: 11. This sample is part of a study of early T cells in non-severe SARS-CoV-2 infection. Study-wide results and limits: VDJdb matching skewed toward anti-spike CD8 responses, missing private and CD4 specificities.

The chain joins TRBV18 to TRBJ1-2; 7 bases align to TRBD1. This clonotype was obtained from an adult who was a healthcare worker with PCR-confirmed SARS-CoV-2 infection or an uninfected control (not recorded which). The sequencing input was whole blood. CDR3 nucleotide sequence: TGTGCCAGCTCGCTCGGGACAGTCAGCCTCTATGGCTACACCTTC. It encodes CASSLGTVSLYGYTF.